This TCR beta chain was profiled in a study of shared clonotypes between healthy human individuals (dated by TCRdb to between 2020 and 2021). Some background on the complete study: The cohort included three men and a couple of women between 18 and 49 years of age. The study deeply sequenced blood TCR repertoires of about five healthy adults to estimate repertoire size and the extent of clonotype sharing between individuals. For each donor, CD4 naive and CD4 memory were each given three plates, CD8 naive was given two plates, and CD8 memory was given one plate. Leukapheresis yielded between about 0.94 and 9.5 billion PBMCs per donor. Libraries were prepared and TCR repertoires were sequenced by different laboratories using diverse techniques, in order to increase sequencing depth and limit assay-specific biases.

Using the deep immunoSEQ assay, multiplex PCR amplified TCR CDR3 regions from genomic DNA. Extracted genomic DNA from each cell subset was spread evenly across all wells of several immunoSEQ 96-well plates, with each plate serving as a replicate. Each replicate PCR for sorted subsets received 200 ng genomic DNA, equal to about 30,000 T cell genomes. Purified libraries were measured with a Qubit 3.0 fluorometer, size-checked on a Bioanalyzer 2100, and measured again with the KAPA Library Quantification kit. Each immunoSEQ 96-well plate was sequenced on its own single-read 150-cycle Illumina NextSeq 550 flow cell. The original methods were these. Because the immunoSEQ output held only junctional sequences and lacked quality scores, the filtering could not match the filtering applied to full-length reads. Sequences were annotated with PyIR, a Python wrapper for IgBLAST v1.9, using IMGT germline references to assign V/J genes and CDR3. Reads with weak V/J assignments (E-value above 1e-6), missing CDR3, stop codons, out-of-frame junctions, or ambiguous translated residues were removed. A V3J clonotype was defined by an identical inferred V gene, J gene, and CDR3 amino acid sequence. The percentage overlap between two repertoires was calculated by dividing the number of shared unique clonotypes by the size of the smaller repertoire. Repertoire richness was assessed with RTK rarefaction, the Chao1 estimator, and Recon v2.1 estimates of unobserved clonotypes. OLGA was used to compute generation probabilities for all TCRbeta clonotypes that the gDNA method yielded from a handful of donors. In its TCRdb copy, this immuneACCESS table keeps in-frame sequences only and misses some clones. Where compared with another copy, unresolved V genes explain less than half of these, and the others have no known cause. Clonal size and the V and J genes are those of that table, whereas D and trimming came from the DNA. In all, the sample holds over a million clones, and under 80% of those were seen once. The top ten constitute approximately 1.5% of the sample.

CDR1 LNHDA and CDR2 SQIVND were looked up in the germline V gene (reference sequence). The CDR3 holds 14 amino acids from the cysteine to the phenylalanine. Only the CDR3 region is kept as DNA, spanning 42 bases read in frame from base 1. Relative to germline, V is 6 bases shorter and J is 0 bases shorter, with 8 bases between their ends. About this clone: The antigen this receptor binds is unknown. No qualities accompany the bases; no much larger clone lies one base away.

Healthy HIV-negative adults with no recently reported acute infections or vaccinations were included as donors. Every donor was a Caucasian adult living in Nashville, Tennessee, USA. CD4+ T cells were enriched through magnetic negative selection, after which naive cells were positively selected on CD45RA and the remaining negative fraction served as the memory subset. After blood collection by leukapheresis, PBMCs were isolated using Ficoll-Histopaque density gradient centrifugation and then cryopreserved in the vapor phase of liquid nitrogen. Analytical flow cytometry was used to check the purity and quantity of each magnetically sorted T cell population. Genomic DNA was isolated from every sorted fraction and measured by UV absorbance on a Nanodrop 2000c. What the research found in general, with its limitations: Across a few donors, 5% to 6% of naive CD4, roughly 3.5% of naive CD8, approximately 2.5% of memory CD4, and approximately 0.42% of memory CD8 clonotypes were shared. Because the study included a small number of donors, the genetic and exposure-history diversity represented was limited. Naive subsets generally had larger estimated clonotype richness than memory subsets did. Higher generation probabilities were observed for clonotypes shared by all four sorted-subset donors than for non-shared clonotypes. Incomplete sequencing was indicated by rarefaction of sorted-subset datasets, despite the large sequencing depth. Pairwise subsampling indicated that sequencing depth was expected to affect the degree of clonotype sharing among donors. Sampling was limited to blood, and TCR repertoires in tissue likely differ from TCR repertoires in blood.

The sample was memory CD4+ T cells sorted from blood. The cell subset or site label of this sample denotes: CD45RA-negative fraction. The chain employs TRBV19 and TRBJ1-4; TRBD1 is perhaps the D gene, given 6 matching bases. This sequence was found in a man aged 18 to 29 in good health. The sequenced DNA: TGTGCCAGTAGGGACAGTGCAACTAATGAAAAACTGTTTTTT. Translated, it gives CASRDSATNEKLFF. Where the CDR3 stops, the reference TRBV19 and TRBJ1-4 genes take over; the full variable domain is DGGITQSPKYLFRKEGQNVTLSCEQNLNHDAMYWYRQDPGQGLRLIYYSQIVNDFQKGDIAEGYSVSREKKESFPLTVTSAQKNPTAFYLCASRDSATNEKLFFGSGTQLSVL.